This entry features one T cell receptor beta chain sequence. Its antigen remains unidentified. Germline-derived CDR1 and CDR2 are SGHAT and FQDESV (reference sequence). With V trimmed by 6 bases and J by 5 bases, 11 bases remained unmatched. The CDR3 is made up of 17 amino acids. The record originates from a study of lymphopenia after photon versus proton radiotherapy. Study observations and caveats: After lymphocyte nadir, photon-treated repertoires showed oligoclonal expansion, especially CD8+ Temra. Post-nadir TCR diversity decline inversely tracked overall survival among those who died. Proton therapy kept repertoires fairly stable, unlike photons, which gained effector/memory cells.

Data came from immunoSEQ multiplex PCR; TCRdb stores just in-frame clones and leaves some out. The table lists roughly 150,000 clones, around nine tenths of them singletons. The sequences come from peripheral blood, collected from a patient treated with photon-based radiotherapy. This clonotype originated in a man aged 45-65 years with gastric cancer. V and J are TRBV11-1 and TRBJ2-5; 14 bases are a match to TRBD2. DNA of the CDR3: TGTGCCAGCAGTAGAGGACTAGCGGGAGGTCTGGGTGAGACCCAGTACTTC. It yields the protein CASSRGLAGGLGETQYF.